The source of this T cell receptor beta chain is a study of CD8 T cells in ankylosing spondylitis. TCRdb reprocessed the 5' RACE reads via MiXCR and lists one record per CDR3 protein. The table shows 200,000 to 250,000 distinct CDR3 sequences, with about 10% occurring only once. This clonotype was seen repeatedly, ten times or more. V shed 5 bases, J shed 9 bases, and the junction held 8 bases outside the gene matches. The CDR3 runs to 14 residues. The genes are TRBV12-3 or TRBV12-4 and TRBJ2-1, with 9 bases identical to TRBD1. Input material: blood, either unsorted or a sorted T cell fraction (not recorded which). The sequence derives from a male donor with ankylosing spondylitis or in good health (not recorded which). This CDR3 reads CASSPGQGSAEQFF. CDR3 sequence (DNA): TGTGCCAGCAGTCCGGGACAGGGTTCCGCTGAGCAGTTCTTC.